A selection of T cell receptor beta chains follows, all from one sample in a study of blood T cell repertoires in COVID-19. TCRdb's table, derived via immunoSEQ multiplex PCR, lists solely in-frame clones and lacks some. The sample holds hundreds of thousands of clones, roughly 89% seen once. Sequencing input: PBMCs or T cells enriched from blood (not recorded which). The receptor set was obtained from a man aged 35-49 years who had recovered from COVID-19. Both conserved end residues are part of each CDR3. A D gene is named only where the DNA matches it firmly. Some rows have no size entry. The others give once, few or many, or a class for an expanded clone.

TRBV7-3,.,.,TRBJ1-1,CASSLKGRENTEAFF,TGTGCCAGCAGCTTAAAAGGCAGGGAGAACACTGAAGCTTTCTTT
TRBV30,TRBD1,.,TRBJ2-1,CAWSGTGGSNEQFF,TGTGCCTGGAGTGGAACAGGGGGCTCGAATGAGCAGTTCTTC
TRBV3-1/TRBV3-2,TRBD1,.,TRBJ1-6,CASSLASLRGNSPLHF,TGTGCCAGCAGTCTCGCGTCCCTCAGGGGGAATTCACCCCTCCACTTT
TRBV7-3,TRBD1,once,TRBJ1-6,CASSLAGGDSPLHF,TGTGCCAGCAGCTTAGCAGGGGGCGATTCACCCCTCCACTTT
TRBV2,.,.,TRBJ1-3,CASNPGSGNTIYF,TGTGCCAGCAACCCAGGCTCTGGAAACACCATATATTTT
TRBV7-8,.,few,TRBJ1-1,CASSFSRETEAFF,TGTGCCAGCAGCTTTTCCAGGGAAACTGAAGCTTTCTTT
TRBV6-5,.,.,TRBJ1-2,CASRFDRSDYYGYTF,TGTGCCAGCAGGTTCGACAGGAGCGACTACTATGGCTACACCTTC
TRBV2,TRBD1,.,TRBJ1-6,CASSWDRGYSPLHF,TGTGCCAGCAGCTGGGACAGGGGTTATTCACCCCTCCACTTT
TRBV4-1,TRBD1,.,TRBJ1-3,CASSRLGQGARNTIYF,TGCGCCAGCAGCCGCCTGGGACAGGGGGCGAGAAACACCATATATTTT
TRBV12-3/TRBV12-4,.,.,TRBJ1-3,CASSTGTGNTIYF,TGTGCCAGCAGCACAGGGACTGGAAACACCATATATTTT
TRBV19,.,.,TRBJ1-4,CASSMPAGGSNEKLFF,TGTGCCAGTAGTATGCCGGCCGGAGGTTCTAATGAAAAACTGTTTTTT
TRBV2,TRBD1,few,TRBJ2-6,CASSDLLGQIASGANVLTF,TGTGCCAGCAGTGACTTGCTGGGACAGATTGCCTCTGGGGCCAACGTCCTGACTTTC
TRBV28,TRBD2,.,TRBJ2-1,CASIKSTSGSKEQFF,TGTGCCAGCATCAAATCGACTAGCGGGAGCAAAGAGCAGTTCTTC
TRBV4-1,.,few,TRBJ1-6,CASSQLLYNSPLHF,TGCGCCAGCAGCCAGTTGTTATATAATTCACCCCTCCACTTT
TRBV28,.,.,TRBJ2-7,CASKLSQAPYEQYF,TGTGCCAGCAAACTGTCGCAGGCCCCGTACGAGCAGTACTTC
TRBV7-2,.,once,TRBJ2-2,CASSSSGIGELFF,TGTGCCAGCAGCTCCTCAGGGATCGGGGAGCTGTTTTTT
TRBV5-1,.,.,TRBJ2-5,CASRQGQETQYF,TGCGCCAGCAGGCAGGGACAAGAGACCCAGTACTTC
TRBV29-1,.,.,TRBJ1-4,CSVEDPQVPNEKLFF,TGCAGCGTTGAAGACCCACAGGTTCCTAATGAAAAACTGTTTTTT
TRBV13,.,.,TRBJ2-7,CASSLGNSPYPYEQYF,TGTGCCAGCAGCTTAGGCAATAGCCCCTACCCCTACGAGCAGTACTTC
TRBV24-1,TRBD1,.,TRBJ1-5,CATSDSGTGDQPQHF,TGTGCCACCAGTGATTCGGGGACAGGGGATCAGCCCCAGCATTTT
TRBV5-1,TRBD1,.,TRBJ2-5,CASSLERQGEKETQYF,TGCGCCAGCAGCTTGGAGCGACAGGGGGAGAAAGAGACCCAGTACTTC
TRBV7-2,TRBD2,.,TRBJ2-1,CASSLDRLALSNEQFF,TGTGCCAGCAGCTTAGACCGACTAGCTTTGAGTAATGAGCAGTTCTTC
TRBV7-9,TRBD1,.,TRBJ2-4,CASSPRGTGGGVAKNIQYF,TGTGCCAGCAGCCCTCGGGGGACAGGGGGAGGCGTAGCCAAAAACATTCAGTACTTC
TRBV6-1,TRBD1,.,TRBJ2-4,CASSETVQGTKNIQYF,TGTGCCAGCAGTGAAACTGTACAGGGGACCAAAAACATTCAGTACTTC
TRBV11-3,TRBD1,.,TRBJ1-2,CASSLDRWGTANYGYTF,TGTGCCAGCAGCTTAGATCGGTGGGGGACAGCAAACTATGGCTACACCTTC
TRBV3-1/TRBV3-2,.,.,TRBJ2-3,CASSQAFDPGTDTQYF,TGTGCCAGCAGCCAAGCGTTTGACCCGGGGACAGATACGCAGTATTTT
TRBV12-3/TRBV12-4,.,.,TRBJ1-1,CASSLLVNTEAFF,TGTGCCAGCAGTTTACTCGTGAACACTGAAGCTTTCTTT
TRBV24-1,TRBD1,many,TRBJ2-7,CATSDPGTGNYEQYF,TGTGCCACCAGTGACCCCGGGACAGGCAACTACGAGCAGTACTTC
TRBV7-8,.,.,TRBJ1-1,CASANYERVRAFF,TGTGCCAGCGCTAATTACGAGAGGGTTCGAGCTTTCTTT
TRBV19,.,.,TRBJ2-6,CASSMYSNPGANVLTF,TGTGCCAGTAGTATGTACAGTAACCCCGGGGCCAACGTCCTGACTTTC
TRBV9,.,few,TRBJ1-2,CASSPANRALGYTF,TGTGCCAGCAGCCCCGCCAACAGGGCTCTGGGCTACACCTTC
TRBV12-5,TRBD1,.,TRBJ2-7,CASGLVIRGRTYEQYF,TGTGCTAGTGGTTTGGTAATAAGGGGGCGAACCTACGAGCAGTACTTC
TRBV18,TRBD1,.,TRBJ1-3,CASSPRDRAGNTIYF,TGTGCCAGCTCACCACGGGACAGAGCTGGAAACACCATATATTTT
TRBV11-3,.,.,TRBJ1-3,CASSTQDAGYSGNTIYF,TGTGCCAGCAGCACGCAAGACGCAGGCTACTCTGGAAACACCATATATTTT
TRBV18,.,.,TRBJ2-1,CASSPGQVYNEQFF,TGTGCCAGCTCACCCGGACAAGTTTACAATGAGCAGTTCTTC
TRBV5-4,TRBD1,.,TRBJ1-2,CASSLRDRLYYGYTF,TGTGCCAGCAGCCTCAGGGACAGGCTTTACTATGGCTACACCTTC
TRBV5-1,TRBD1,few,TRBJ2-7,CASSFEQGALREEQYF,TGCGCCAGCAGCTTCGAACAGGGGGCGTTGCGGGAAGAGCAGTACTTC
TRBV7-9,TRBD1,.,TRBJ2-1,CASSSPSVSRGNEQFF,TGTGCCAGCAGCTCGCCAAGCGTTTCCAGGGGGAATGAGCAGTTCTTC
TRBV11-2,.,.,TRBJ2-2,CASSLDLAGELFF,TGTGCCAGCAGCCTCGACTTGGCCGGGGAGCTGTTTTTT
TRBV7-2,TRBD2,.,TRBJ2-1,CASSLGTSGSIYNEQFF,TGTGCCAGCAGCTTAGGGACTAGCGGGAGTATATACAATGAGCAGTTCTTC
TRBV12-3/TRBV12-4,.,.,TRBJ1-1,CASRRSFRGIAFF,TGTGCCAGCAGAAGGTCTTTCAGGGGTATAGCTTTCTTT
TRBV14,.,.,TRBJ1-2,CASSQVGGYGYTF,TGTGCCAGCAGCCAAGTGGGGGGCTATGGCTACACCTTC
TRBV6-5,TRBD2,.,TRBJ2-1,CASKLLSGGHNEQFF,TGTGCCAGCAAACTCCTCTCGGGAGGGCACAATGAGCAGTTCTTC
TRBV28,.,.,TRBJ2-1,CASSSRLEGDEQFF,TGTGCCAGCAGTTCCCGGCTGGAGGGCGATGAGCAGTTCTTC
TRBV3-1/TRBV3-2,.,.,TRBJ1-1,CASSQVGGNTEAFF,TGTGCCAGCAGCCAAGTGGGAGGGAACACTGAAGCTTTCTTT
TRBV2,.,.,TRBJ1-3,CASIREARSSGNTIYF,TGTGCCAGCATCAGGGAGGCTCGCTCCTCTGGAAACACCATATATTTT
TRBV6-5,.,.,TRBJ2-5,CASSYSTIQETQYF,TGTGCCAGCAGTTACTCGACTATTCAAGAGACCCAGTACTTC
TRBV4-1,.,few,TRBJ2-1,CASSQDRDSRFDEQFF,TGCGCCAGCAGCCAAGATAGGGACTCGCGGTTCGATGAGCAGTTCTTC
TRBV28,.,.,TRBJ2-7,CASRTRQVEQYF,TGTGCCAGCAGAACAAGACAGGTCGAGCAGTACTTC
TRBV4-3,TRBD2,.,TRBJ2-7,CASSPGALAGAYEQYF,TGCGCCAGCAGCCCCGGGGCCCTAGCGGGGGCCTACGAGCAGTACTTC
TRBV10-3,TRBD2,.,TRBJ2-3,CAISDRLAGADTQYF,TGTGCCATCAGTGATCGACTAGCGGGAGCAGATACGCAGTATTTT
TRBV6-5,TRBD1,.,TRBJ2-7,CASSYGTGTYEQYF,TGTGCCAGCAGTTACGGGACAGGTACCTACGAGCAGTACTTC
TRBV3-1/TRBV3-2,.,once,TRBJ2-5,CASSQSGTPQETQYF,TGTGCCAGCAGCCAATCAGGGACTCCACAAGAGACCCAGTACTTC
TRBV5-1,TRBD2,.,TRBJ2-6,CASSVTSGGSSGANVLTF,TGCGCCAGCAGCGTGACTAGCGGGGGGAGCTCTGGGGCCAACGTCCTGACTTTC
TRBV28,.,.,TRBJ1-6,CASTREQESNSPLHF,TGTGCCAGCACCCGGGAGCAGGAGAGTAATTCACCCCTCCACTTT
TRBV7-3,.,.,TRBJ2-7,CASSTSSGSSYEQYF,TGTGCCAGCAGCACATCCTCAGGGTCGTCCTACGAGCAGTACTTC
TRBV7-3,TRBD2,.,TRBJ2-1,CASSLIAGGSYNEQFF,TGTGCCAGCAGCTTAATAGCGGGGGGATCCTACAATGAGCAGTTCTTC
TRBV28,.,.,TRBJ1-2,CASSFINPGINYGYTF,TGTGCCAGCAGTTTCATCAATCCAGGGATTAACTATGGCTACACCTTC
TRBV5-1,TRBD1,.,TRBJ1-2,CASSLYYRKTGERDTIGYTF,TGCGCCAGCAGCTTGTACTACAGGAAGACAGGGGAGAGGGATACTATCGGCTACACCTTC